This T cell receptor (beta chain) was recovered during a study of response to subunit inactivated influenza vaccine. From the RT-PCR reads, TCRdb called clonotypes with MiXCR, one entry per CDR3 protein. The table has 550,000 to 800,000 distinct CDR3 sequences, roughly 13% seen once. Turning to this clonotype: Its antigen is not known.

With 2 bases clipped from V and 2 bases from J, the junction kept 6 bases outside the gene matches. Germline values: CDR1 SGHAT, CDR2 FQNNGV. The CDR3 extends over 16 amino acids. The study, taken as a whole, reports: Few new T cells, the authors suggested, are recruited by each seasonal influenza vaccination.

The specimen comprised PBMCs from blood, sampled around 14 days before vaccination. V is TRBV11-2 and J is TRBJ2-1, with 7 bases fitting TRBD2. The receptor was isolated from a man aged 50-59 years who received an inactivated influenza vaccine. The DNA of the CDR3 is TGTGCCAGCAGCTTATTTGGCGGGGGAGCCTACAATGAGCAGTTCTTC. It translates to CASSLFGGGAYNEQFF.